Here is one TCR beta chain with its context. Its target is unknown. A much bigger clone sits one base away, suggesting this may be a read error. The same CDR3 also results from other DNA sequences found in this sample. The data stem from a study of shared clonotypes between healthy human individuals. This CDR3 has 15 amino acids. Trimming stripped 6 bases from V and 5 bases from J, with 21 bases between. Germline V lookup: CDR1 SGHDT, CDR2 YYEEEE. Overall study results and limits: Sampling covered blood only; tissue repertoires likely differ. Genetic and exposure-history diversity was limited by the few donors.

Sequenced by immunoSEQ multiplex PCR; TCRdb stores in-frame clones only, minus some. The sample carries approximately 440,000 clones, 77% recorded once. Sequencing input: PBMCs. This receptor was taken from a woman aged 35 to 49 in good health. Some clones in this sample may be carry-over from other donors' samples. V is TRBV5-6 and J is TRBJ2-7; TRBD2 is a possible D gene (6 bases). The CDR3 here is CASILAGQAQDEQYF. The CDR3 DNA reads as TGTGCCAGCATCCTGGCGGGGCAGGCCCAGGACGAGCAGTACTTC.